This TCR beta chain was captured by sequencing in a study of T cell responses to AZD1222 COVID-19 vaccine. Study-wide points: Seropositivity was recorded at baseline in only 6 or 7 AZD1222 recipients.

Comments on this clone: Its antigen is as yet unknown.

TCRdb's table, derived via immunoSEQ multiplex PCR, lists solely in-frame clones and lacks some. The sample records roughly 100,000 clones, 85% to 90% being singletons. This material consisted of peripheral blood, taken 28 days after the second AZD1222 dose. This receptor was identified in an adult who received the AZD1222 COVID-19 vaccine.

The CDR3, as DNA: TGCGCCAGCAGCCGGGAGTTCCGGGACGGTGAAGCTTTCTTT. Translation: CASSREFRDGEAFF. The V and J genes are TRBV5-1 and TRBJ1-1, with D maybe TRBD1 (5 bases). From germline, CDR1 is SGHRS and CDR2 YFSETQ. The CDR3 sequence is 14 residues long. Deletions cut 4 bases from V and 7 bases from J, with 17 bases between.